Reported below is one T cell receptor (beta chain). The data originate from a study of tumor-infiltrating lymphocytes in oesophageal squamous cell carcinoma. TCRdb ran MiXCR on the PCR reads and lists one entry per CDR3 protein. Of roughly 15,000 distinct CDR3 sequences listed, over 45% are singletons. Sequenced input: blood. This TCR was recovered from a male donor with esophageal squamous cell carcinoma.

This chain's CDR3 is CASSPVASAYNEQFF. CDR3 nucleotides: TGTGCCAGCAGCCCCGTGGCTAGCGCCTACAATGAGCAGTTCTTC. V usage is TRBV7-3 and J usage is TRBJ2-1, with a tentative D call TRBD2 (6 bases). The CDR3 spans 15 residues. Germline V CDR1 and CDR2: SGHTA, FQGTGA. V was pared by 5 bases and J by 2 bases, with 13 bases between.